The source of this TCR beta chain is a study of T cell responses to AZD1222 COVID-19 vaccine. Study findings and constraints: Donors in the cohort were predominantly white British and more often female, and clonal diversity was possibly underestimated.

Concerning this clone itself: The antigen is undetermined.

TCRdb's table, derived via immunoSEQ multiplex PCR, lists solely in-frame clones and lacks some. The sample lists 95,000 to 100,000 clones; about 90% were seen once. The CDR3 has 16 amino acids. The rearrangement uses TRBV21-1 and TRBJ1-1. TRBV21-1 is a pseudogene. Sequenced material: peripheral blood, taken on day 0 of AZD1222 vaccination. The receptor's source is an adult in good health. The CDR3 DNA reads TGTGCCAGCAGCAAAGAGGAGGGCAGGGGGAACACTGAAGCTTTCTTT. Protein: CASSKEEGRGNTEAFF.